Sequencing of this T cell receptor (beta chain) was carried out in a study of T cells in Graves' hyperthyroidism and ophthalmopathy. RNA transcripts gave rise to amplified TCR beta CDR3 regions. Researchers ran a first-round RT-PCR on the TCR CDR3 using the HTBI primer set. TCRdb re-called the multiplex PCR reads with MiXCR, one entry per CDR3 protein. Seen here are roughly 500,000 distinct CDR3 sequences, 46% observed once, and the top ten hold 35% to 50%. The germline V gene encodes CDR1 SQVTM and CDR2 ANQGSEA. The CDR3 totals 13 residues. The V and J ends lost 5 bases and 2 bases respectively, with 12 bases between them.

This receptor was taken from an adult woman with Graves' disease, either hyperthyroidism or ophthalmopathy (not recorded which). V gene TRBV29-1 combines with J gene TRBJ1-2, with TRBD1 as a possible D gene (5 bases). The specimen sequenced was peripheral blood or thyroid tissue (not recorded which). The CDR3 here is CSVTGRENYGYTF. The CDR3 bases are TGCAGCGTTACAGGAAGGGAAAACTATGGCTACACCTTC.